This section outlines one TCR beta chain sequence together with its context. The V and J ends lost 1 base and 9 bases respectively, with 22 bases between them. Germline CDR1 and CDR2: SGHTA and FQGNSA. CDR3 size: 18 residues. PCR amplification relied on 60 Vbeta primers (plus 13 Jbeta primers). Per the original data handling: Unique TCR beta chains numbered approximately 80 million in a later analysis, with roughly 10 million shared. Clones were sequenced by immunoSEQ multiplex PCR, and TCRdb holds only the in-frame ones, with some missing. For V, J and clone size, that table is used; D and trimming come from the DNA. The sample records about 160,000 clones, roughly 72% being singletons. This entry comes from a study of cytomegalovirus exposure and HLA in healthy donors.

The V and J genes are TRBV7-2 and TRBJ1-6, with D maybe TRBD1 (5 bases). The source is a man aged 35-49 years in good health and CMV-seropositive. Sequences were obtained from PBMCs. CDR3 in DNA: TGTGCCAGCAGCTTAGATGGCGCACGGGGGGGGTGGAGTTCACCCCTCCACTTT. It yields the protein CASSLDGARGGWSSPLHF.